These 6 T cell receptor beta chains share one sample of origin, sequenced in a study of shared clonotypes between healthy human individuals. Naive CD8 cells lacked CD45RO and underwent positive selection for CCR7, leaving out terminally differentiated effector memory CD45RA+ cells. Repertoires were generated with immunoSEQ multiplex PCR, while TCRdb's copy carries only in-frame clones and drops some. The sample contains 2 million or so clones, approximately 95% of which appear only once. The sequencing input was naive CD8+ T cells sorted from blood. These TCRs come from a man aged 18 to 30 in good health.

The chain has TRBV4-1 and TRBJ2-3, with TRBD2 matching over 7 bases. Germline V CDR1 and CDR2: MGHRA, YSYEKL. The CDR3 is 16 residues long. The J segment lost 5 bases and the V segment lost 2 bases, leaving 10 bases of the junction unmatched. CDR3 in amino acids: CASSQPPAGAEDTQYF. CDR3 nucleotide sequence: TGCGCCAGCAGCCAACCCCCCGCGGGAGCGGAAGATACGCAGTATTTT.

V usage is TRBV6-6 and J usage is TRBJ1-2; D not resolved. The V and J ends lost 4 bases and 7 bases respectively, with 4 bases between them. The CDR3 runs 10 residues. CDR1 is MNHNY, CDR2 SVGAGI, per germline (reference sequence). The CDR3 DNA reads TGTGCCAGCAGTTCAGTTGGCTACACCTTC. Translating it yields CASSSVGYTF.

The chain links TRBV5-8 to TRBJ1-5; D ambiguous. Germline values: CDR1 SGHTS, CDR2 YDEGEE. V was clipped by 4 bases and J by 4 bases, with 18 bases between them. The CDR3 is 16 residues long. In nucleotides, the CDR3 is TGTGCCAGCAGCCCGCCGGCGAGGGATCCTAATCAGCCCCAGCATTTT. This gives the protein CASSPPARDPNQPQHF.

V is TRBV5-6 and J is TRBJ2-3; 10 bases are shared with TRBD2. The junction had 8 bases not matched to a gene; V was cut back by 6 bases and J by 4 bases. CDR1 SGHDT and CDR2 YYEEEE come from the germline V gene. The CDR3 covers 15 residues. CDR3 in amino acids: CASIWSGGAPDTQYF. The CDR3 DNA reads TGTGCCAGCATTTGGAGCGGGGGGGCTCCAGATACGCAGTATTTT.

This clone appeared a single time. This chain uses TRBV10-3 with TRBJ1-2; the match to TRBD1 covers 7 bases. CDR1 and CDR2 from the germline V gene are ENHRY and SYGVKD. J lost 6 bases, V lost 7 bases, and 8 bases had no gene match. The CDR3 runs 13 residues. Written as DNA, the CDR3 is TGTGCCATCACTCTCCGGGACAGACATGGCTACACCTTC. It codes for CAITLRDRHGYTF.

The CDR3 DNA is TGTGCCAGCAGCTTGGTCCGTAGGAAAACAAATTCACCCCTCCACTTT. This translates into CASSLVRRKTNSPLHF. The V gene is TRBV5-6, the J gene TRBJ1-6; the D is unclear. The germline V gene has CDR1 SGHDT and CDR2 YYEEEE. This CDR3 has 16 residues. The V and J ends lost 0 bases and 7 bases respectively, with 14 bases between them.